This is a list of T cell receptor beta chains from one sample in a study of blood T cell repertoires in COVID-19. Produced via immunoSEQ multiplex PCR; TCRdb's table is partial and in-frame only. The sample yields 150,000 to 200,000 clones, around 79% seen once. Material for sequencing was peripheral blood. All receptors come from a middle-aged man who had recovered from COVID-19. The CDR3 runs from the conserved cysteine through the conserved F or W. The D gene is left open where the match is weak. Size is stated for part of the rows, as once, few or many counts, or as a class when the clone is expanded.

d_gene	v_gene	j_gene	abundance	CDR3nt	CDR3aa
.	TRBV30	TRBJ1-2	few	TGTGCCTCCCACACTAGCGTACGTGGCTATGGCTACACCTTC	CASHTSVRGYGYTF
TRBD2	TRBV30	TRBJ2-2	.	TGTGCCTGCAAAGCGGGAGACGGGTACACCGGGGAGCTGTTTTTT	CACKAGDGYTGELFF
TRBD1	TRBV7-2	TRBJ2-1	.	TGTGCCAGCTCAGGGGACAGTTACAATGAGCAGTTCTTC	CASSGDSYNEQFF
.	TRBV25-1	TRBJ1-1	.	TGTGCCAGCAGTGATGGGCCCCCCATGAACACTGAAGCTTTCTTT	CASSDGPPMNTEAFF
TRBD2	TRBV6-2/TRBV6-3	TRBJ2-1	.	TGTGCCAGCAGTAAACCCACATCTAGCGGGAGGCTATACGAGCAGTTCTTC	CASSKPTSSGRLYEQFF
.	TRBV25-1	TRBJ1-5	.	TGTGCCAGCAGTGAATTGAGTACCGATATTCCCCAGCATTTT	CASSELSTDIPQHF
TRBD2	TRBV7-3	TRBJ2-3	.	TGTGCCAGCAGTTTGAGCGGGATTAGCACAGATACGCAGTATTTT	CASSLSGISTDTQYF
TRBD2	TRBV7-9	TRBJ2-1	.	TGTGCCAGCAGCTCAGAACTAGCGGGAGGTTACAATGAGCAGTTCTTC	CASSSELAGGYNEQFF
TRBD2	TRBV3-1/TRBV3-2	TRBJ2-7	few	TGTGCCAGCAGCTTCCTAGCGGGAAGCGAGCAGTACTTC	CASSFLAGSEQYF
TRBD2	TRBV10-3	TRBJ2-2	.	TGTGCCATCAGTGACCCAAGCGGGAGGCGGCGGGGCGGGGAGCTGTTTTTT	CAISDPSGRRRGGELFF
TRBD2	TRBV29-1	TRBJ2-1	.	TGCAGCGTTGACGGGACTAGCGGGAGGGCCGGGCAGTTCTTC	CSVDGTSGRAGQFF
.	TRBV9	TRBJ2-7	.	TGTGCCAGCAGCGAAACTCCGGGACACCGTGTCGGCGAGCAGTACTTC	CASSETPGHRVGEQYF
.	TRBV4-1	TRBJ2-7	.	TGCGCCAGCAGCCAAGACCCATCTGGGCTTCTCCACGAGCAGTACTTC	CASSQDPSGLLHEQYF
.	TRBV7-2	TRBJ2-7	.	TGTGCCAGCAGCTTAAGGGCGACTAACGAGCAGTACTTC	CASSLRATNEQYF
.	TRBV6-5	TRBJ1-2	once	TGTGCCAGCAGTTCCGGGACACTCGACTATGGCTACACCTTC	CASSSGTLDYGYTF
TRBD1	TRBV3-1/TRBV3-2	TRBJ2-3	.	TGTGCCAGCGTCCGGACAGGGGGGTCAGATACGCAGTATTTT	CASVRTGGSDTQYF
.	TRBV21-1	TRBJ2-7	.	TGTGCCAGCAGCCGAACCCCCCAGGCAACCACCTACGAGCAGTACTTC	CASSRTPQATTYEQYF
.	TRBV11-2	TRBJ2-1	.	TGTGCCAGCAGCTTAGGTCTAGCTGGTGAGCAGTTCTTC	CASSLGLAGEQFF
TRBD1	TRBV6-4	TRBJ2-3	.	TGTGCCAGCAGCAAGGACAGGCCACTCACAGATACGCAGTATTTT	CASSKDRPLTDTQYF
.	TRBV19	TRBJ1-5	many	TGTGCCAGTAGTATGGGGGCCCGTCACAATCAGCCCCAGCATTTT	CASSMGARHNQPQHF
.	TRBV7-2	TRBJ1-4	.	TGTGCCAGCAGCTTAGCGGCCCGTCTTAATGAAAAACTGTTTTTT	CASSLAARLNEKLFF
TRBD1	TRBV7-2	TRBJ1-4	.	TGTGCCAGCAGCTTAGCGGGACAGGGTGAAAAACTGTTTTTT	CASSLAGQGEKLFF
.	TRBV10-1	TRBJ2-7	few	TGCGCCAACCCGAGACAGGCCCCTTACGAGCAGTACTTC	CANPRQAPYEQYF
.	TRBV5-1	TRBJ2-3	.	TGCGCCAGCAGCTTGGAGCGCTTCACAGATACGCAGTATTTT	CASSLERFTDTQYF
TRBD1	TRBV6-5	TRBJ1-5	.	TGTGCCAGCAGTCCGGACAGGGCTAATCAGCCCCAGCATTTT	CASSPDRANQPQHF
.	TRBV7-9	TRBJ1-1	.	TGTGCCAGCAGCTCCTTATCTGAAGCTTTCTTT	CASSSLSEAFF
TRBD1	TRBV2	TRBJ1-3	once	TGTGCCAGCAGTGAGACAGGGATAAGCTCTGGAAACACCATATATTTT	CASSETGISSGNTIYF
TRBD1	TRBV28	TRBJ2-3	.	TGTGCCAGCAGTGAACTGGGACAGGGGATGACTAGCACAGATACGCAGTATTTT	CASSELGQGMTSTDTQYF
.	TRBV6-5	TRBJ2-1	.	TGTGCCAGCACCCCCTACCTTAGCTCCTACAATGAGCAGTTCTTC	CASTPYLSSYNEQFF
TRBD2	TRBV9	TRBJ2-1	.	TGTGCCAGCAGCTACCGGGTTAGCGGGAGAAATGAGCAGTTCTTC	CASSYRVSGRNEQFF
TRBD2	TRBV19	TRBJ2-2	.	TGTGCCAGTAGTATGTTACTGGAGCGGGAGCTCGACGGGGAGCTGTTTTTT	CASSMLLERELDGELFF
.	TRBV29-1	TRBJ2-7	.	TGCAGCGTTGTCACAGGGCTCTACGAGCAGTACTTC	CSVVTGLYEQYF
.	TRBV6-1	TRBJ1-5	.	TGTGCCAGCAGTGAGCGGGCTGGTCAGCCCCAGCATTTT	CASSERAGQPQHF
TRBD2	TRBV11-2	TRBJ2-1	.	TGTGCCAGCAGCGGCACCGGGACTAGCGGGATCGATGAGCAGTTCTTC	CASSGTGTSGIDEQFF
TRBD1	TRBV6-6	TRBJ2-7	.	TGTGCCAGCACCACAGGACAGGGTCGGCTCGAGCAGTACTTC	CASTTGQGRLEQYF
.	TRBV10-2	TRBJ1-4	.	TGCGCCAGCAGAGTAGGCGACGGGTATGAAAAACTGTTTTTT	CASRVGDGYEKLFF
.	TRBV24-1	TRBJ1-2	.	TGTGCCACCAGTGGAGATTCCCCTGGCTACACCTTC	CATSGDSPGYTF